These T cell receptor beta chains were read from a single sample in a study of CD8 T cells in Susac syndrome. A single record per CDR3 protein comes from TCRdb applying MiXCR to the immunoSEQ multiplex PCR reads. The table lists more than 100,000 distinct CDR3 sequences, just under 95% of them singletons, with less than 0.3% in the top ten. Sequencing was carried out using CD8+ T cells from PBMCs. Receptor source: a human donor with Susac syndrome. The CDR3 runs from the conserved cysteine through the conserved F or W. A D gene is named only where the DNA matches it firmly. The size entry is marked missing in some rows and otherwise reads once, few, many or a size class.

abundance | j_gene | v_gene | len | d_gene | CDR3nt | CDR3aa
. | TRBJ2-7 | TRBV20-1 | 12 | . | TGCAGTGCTAGCGGGACTTCCTACGAGCAGTACTTC | CSASGTSYEQYF
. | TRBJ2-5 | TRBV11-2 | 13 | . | TGTGCCAGCAGCCGTACCCGTAAAGAGACCCAGTACTTC | CASSRTRKETQYF
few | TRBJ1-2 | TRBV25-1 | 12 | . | TGTGCCAGCAGTGACAGGGACTATGGCTACACCTTC | CASSDRDYGYTF
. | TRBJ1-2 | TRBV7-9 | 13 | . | TGTGCCAGCAGCCCACCAGGGGTGGGTGGCTACACCTTC | CASSPPGVGGYTF
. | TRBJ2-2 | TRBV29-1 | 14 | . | TGCAGCGCAACCGGGACGGCGAACACCGGGGAGCTGTTTTTT | CSATGTANTGELFF
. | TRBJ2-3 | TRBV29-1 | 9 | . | TGCAGCGTTGGCGATACGCAGTATTTT | CSVGDTQYF
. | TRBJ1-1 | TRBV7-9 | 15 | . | TGTGCCAGCAGTTCATACAGGGTTACGACCACTGAAGCTTTCTTT | CASSSYRVTTTEAFF
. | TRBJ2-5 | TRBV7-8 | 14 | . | TGTGCCAGCAGCACCGGGACACCTGGCGAGACCCAGTACTTC | CASSTGTPGETQYF
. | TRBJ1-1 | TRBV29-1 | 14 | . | TGCAGCGTTGAAGTGGGGGGGCGTCGGACTGAAGCTTTCTTT | CSVEVGGRRTEAFF
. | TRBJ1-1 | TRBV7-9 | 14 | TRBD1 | TGTGCCAGCAGCCTCTTGACAGGGATCGGTGAAGCTTTCTTT | CASSLLTGIGEAFF
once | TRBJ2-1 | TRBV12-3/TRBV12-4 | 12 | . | TGTGCCAGCAGCGTCAAGGGGAATGAGCAGTTCTTC | CASSVKGNEQFF
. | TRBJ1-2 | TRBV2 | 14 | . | TGTGCCAGCAGGGACCAGACAGCCAACTATGGCTACACCTTC | CASRDQTANYGYTF
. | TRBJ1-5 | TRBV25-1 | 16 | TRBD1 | TGTGCCAGCAGTGAAGCCGGGACAGTCGACAATCAGCCCCAGCATTTT | CASSEAGTVDNQPQHF
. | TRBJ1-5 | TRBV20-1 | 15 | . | TGCAGTGCCAGACAGGAAACTTATAGCAATCAGCCCCAGCATTTT | CSARQETYSNQPQHF
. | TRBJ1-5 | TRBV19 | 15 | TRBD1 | TGTGCCACCTCCATTGGGACAGCTAGCAATCAGCCCCAGCATTTT | CATSIGTASNQPQHF